Listed below are T cell receptor beta chains from one sample, sequenced in a study of early T cells in non-severe SARS-CoV-2 infection. From the 5' RACE reads, TCRdb called clonotypes with MiXCR, one entry per CDR3 protein. Here the sample spans about 83,000 distinct CDR3 sequences, roughly a tenth being singletons. The sample here was whole blood, taken at baseline. Source of these receptors: an adult who was a healthcare worker with PCR-confirmed SARS-CoV-2 infection or an uninfected control (not recorded which). The CDR3 runs from the conserved cysteine through the conserved F or W.

>TRBJ2-7|TRBV11-2
CASRLGGAYEQYF
>TRBJ1-5|TRBV5-1
CASSLEGAPNQPQHF
>TRBJ2-7|TRBV7-2
CASSIGLAGSYEQYF
>TRBJ2-7|TRBV20-1
CSATGLAGGNEQYF
>TRBJ2-3|TRBV30
CAWSLGLAGTDTQYF
>TRBJ2-1|TRBV5-1
CASSPRAAVDNEQFF
>TRBJ2-5|TRBV7-8
CASSSGVETQYF
>TRBJ2-1|TRBV5-1
CASSGGLEQFF
>TRBJ2-7|TRBV25-1
CASSEYEGWDEQYF
>TRBJ2-5|TRBV5-1
CASSPNLGPRETQYF
>TRBJ2-2|TRBV27
CASQFRIAGPGELFF
>TRBJ2-1|TRBV20-1
CSARGSYNEQFF
>TRBJ2-2|TRBV5-1
CASSLAASGTGELFF
>TRBJ2-7|TRBV20-1
CSARLGTGGSYEQYF
>TRBJ2-7|TRBV9
CASSVGPNYEQYF
>TRBJ2-3|TRBV20-1
CIHPGTGTDTQYF
>TRBJ1-6|TRBV20-1
CSASLPGQGWYNSPLHF
>TRBJ2-7|TRBV6-1
CASSEAPPGLLTRYYEQYF
>TRBJ2-4|TRBV3-1
CASSQAGTSGIRFGKNIQYF
>TRBJ1-1|TRBV19
CASSVGTVEAFF
>TRBJ2-7|TRBV2
CASSEGGPGIFYEQYF
>TRBJ1-6|TRBV20-1
CSASDQRTQSPLHF
>TRBJ2-7|TRBV18
CASSPSGRVYEQYF
>TRBJ2-2|TRBV14
CASSQTSGLNTGELFF
>TRBJ2-2|TRBV28
CASSSGTSGTGELFF
>TRBJ2-7|TRBV24-1
CATNDRGNNEQYF
>TRBJ1-2|TRBV6-6
CASKGLGQGYGYTF
>TRBJ2-7|TRBV4-1
CASSQDTTTGVYEQYF
>TRBJ1-1|TRBV27
CASSLTRNTEAFF
>TRBJ2-6|TRBV20-1
CSAREDGTSSSGANVLTF
>TRBJ1-6|TRBV2
CASSVIDSNSPLHF
>TRBJ2-3|TRBV19
CASREGAHTDTQYF
>TRBJ2-1|TRBV9
CASSVGDGSYNEQFF
>TRBJ2-5|TRBV7-2
CASSLLGGSVETQYF
>TRBJ2-1|TRBV30
CVLGGSYNEQFF